Included here is one TCR beta chain sequence, with context. The data were taken from a study of cytomegalovirus exposure and HLA in healthy donors. Primers included in the PCR were 60 Vbeta and 13 Jbeta primers. Assay: immunoSEQ multiplex PCR; the TCRdb copy retains only in-frame clones and omits some. The repertoire has 100,000 to 150,000 clones, 77% of them found once; the top ten carry around 13%. This CDR3 is 13 amino acids long. Germline V gene sequence: CDR1 GTSNPN, CDR2 SVGIG (reference sequence). V lost 5 bases, J lost 6 bases, and 15 bases lay in between. The chain employs TRBV30 and TRBJ2-3, with D possibly matching TRBD2 (5 bases). The TCR sequence derives from a woman aged 40 to 50 in good health and CMV-seropositive. Sequencing was carried out using PBMCs. The chain's CDR3 is CAWGRLQLDTQYF. The CDR3 DNA sequence: TGTGCCTGGGGTAGACTACAGCTCGATACGCAGTATTTT.